Listed below are T cell receptor beta chains from one sample, sequenced in a study of blood T cell repertoires in COVID-19. This table comes from immunoSEQ multiplex PCR, and its TCRdb copy is limited to in-frame clones, with some not included. The data show about 110,000 clones, over 80% seen once. Sequenced input: peripheral blood. Source of these receptors: a woman in her 70s with acute or convalescent COVID-19. Both conserved end residues are part of each CDR3.

v_call	cdr3_aa
TRBV21-1	CASSKGGAKRAEAFF
TRBV2	CASSVGAVTEAFF
TRBV29-1	CSATSGGEGQYF
TRBV29-1	CSVQGRDTDTQYF
TRBV9	CASSLGAHQETQYF
TRBV7-8	CASSLAAGANQPQHF
TRBV18	CASSPPTGRASNEQFF
TRBV27	CASRDRALGSPLHF
TRBV9	CASSVAPVAGQETQYF
TRBV6-5	CASTGQGNEQFF
TRBV6-5	CASSASGTSYEQYF
TRBV5-1	CASSLAGDRGTDTQYF
TRBV5-4	CASSSPGANTEAFF
TRBV14	CASSQNPPRETQYF
TRBV5-1	CASSWEAGRQEQFF
TRBV7-9	CASSPQENTEAFF
TRBV19	CASSMGKGGADTQYF
TRBV3-1/TRBV3-2	CASSPLTGFAEKLFF
TRBV19	CASSTGGFEKLFF
TRBV15	CATSRVRNLNTEAFF
TRBV23-1	CASSQSLQGVHEQYF
TRBV12-5	CASGLPILAGLNTGELFF
TRBV19	CASTLGGKRKPQHF
TRBV7-2	CASSTPGYRALNYGYTF
TRBV19	CASSPDRGGYTF
TRBV28	CASSYPLAGEGETQYF
TRBV2	CASSPSYEQYF
TRBV5-8	CASSPGGGAADTQYF
TRBV28	CASRGATQETQYF
TRBV24-1	CATSDTIAGPSYNEQFF
TRBV28	CASRPNRGPSYEKLFF
TRBV28	CASSSGLTEAFF
TRBV19	CASSTTSNSPLHF
TRBV19	CASSFNTGELFF
TRBV6-5	CASSYAGTGDGYTF
TRBV12-3/TRBV12-4	CASSAGNSPLHF
TRBV2	CASSEQGPHNQPQHF
TRBV5-5	CASSLILYNQPQHF
TRBV6-5	CATRSLAGFGELFF
TRBV12-5	CASGLTSGPFAEAFF
TRBV14	CASSRITPGGTDTQYF
TRBV10-3	CAISSAGGMNTEAFF
TRBV21-1	CASSSQVRGPNPYF
TRBV5-1	CASSLDYTDTQYF
TRBV2	CASSETGQTSNYGYTF
TRBV6-1	CASSGILVRQGQGGDEQYF
TRBV30	CAWRPQVTGELFF
TRBV9	CASSVQTVAGNTIYF